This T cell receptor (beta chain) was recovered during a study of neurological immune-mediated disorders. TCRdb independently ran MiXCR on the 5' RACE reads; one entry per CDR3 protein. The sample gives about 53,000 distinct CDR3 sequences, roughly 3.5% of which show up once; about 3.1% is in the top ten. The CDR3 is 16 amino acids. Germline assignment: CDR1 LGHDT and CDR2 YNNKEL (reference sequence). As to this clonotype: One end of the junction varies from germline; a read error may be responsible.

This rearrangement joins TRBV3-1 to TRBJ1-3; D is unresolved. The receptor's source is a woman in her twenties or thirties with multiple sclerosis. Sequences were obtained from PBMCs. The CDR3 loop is CASSPSTGKVGNTIYF. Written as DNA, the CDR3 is TGTGCAAGCAGCCCGTCGACGGGGAAGGTTGGAAACACCATATATTTT.